A selection of T cell receptor beta chains follows, all from one sample in a study of blood T cell repertoires in COVID-19. The table came from immunoSEQ multiplex PCR; TCRdb's copy has only in-frame clones and leaves some out. The profile shows around 250,000 clones, almost 90% of them singletons. Source material: peripheral blood. The receptors come from an older woman with COVID-19, enrolled during active disease. CDR3s include the opening cysteine and the closing phenylalanine or tryptophan. D genes are given only for firm matches. Clone size is shown for a subset of rows, as once, few, many or a class of expanded clone.

- TRBJ2-1 TRBD1 TRBV6-1 TGTGCCAGCAGTGAGGGAACAGGGGGACTGAGGAATGAGCAGTTCTTC CASSEGTGGLRNEQFF
- TRBJ2-2 - TRBV3-1/TRBV3-2 TGTGCCAGCAGCCATGGGGGGGCGGGCACCGGGGAGCTGTTTTTT CASSHGGAGTGELFF
- TRBJ1-1 - TRBV7-9 TGTGCCAGCAGCTTAGCCCAAGGCAGGGACACTGAAGCTTTCTTT CASSLAQGRDTEAFF
- TRBJ2-1 TRBD2 TRBV5-1 TGCGCCAGCAGTCCCACTAGCGGGGGCGCCTACAATGAGCAGTTCTTC CASSPTSGGAYNEQFF
- TRBJ1-6 - TRBV9 TGTGCCAGCAGCGAGCCTCGACCGGGGACACCCCTCCACTTT CASSEPRPGTPLHF
- TRBJ2-6 - TRBV7-7 TGTGCCAGCAAGGAGGCTGGGGCCAACGTCCTGACTTTC CASKEAGANVLTF
- TRBJ1-4 TRBD1 TRBV15 TGTGCCACCACCGACTTACTACAGGGGAATAGTGAAAAACTGTTTTTT CATTDLLQGNSEKLFF
- TRBJ2-1 - TRBV5-8 TGTGCCAGCAGGGAGAGCTCCTACAATGAGCAGTTCTTC CASRESSYNEQFF
- TRBJ1-2 - TRBV11-2 TGTGCCAGCAGCTCTTCTCACGAACGACTCGGCTACACCTTC CASSSSHERLGYTF
few TRBJ1-1 - TRBV7-9 TGTGCCAGCAGCTCGAGGGCGGAGAACACTGAAGCTTTCTTT CASSSRAENTEAFF
once TRBJ1-5 - TRBV5-1 TGCGCCAGCAGCTTGGCCGGAGGGTATCTTCAGCCCCAGCATTTT CASSLAGGYLQPQHF
- TRBJ2-7 TRBD1 TRBV6-2/TRBV6-3 TGTGCCAGCAGTTACTCCAGGGGGTACTACGAGCAGTACTTC CASSYSRGYYEQYF
- TRBJ2-5 - TRBV6-2/TRBV6-3 TGTGCCAGCAGTTACGATCCCAGTTCTTCCTCGACCCAGTACTTC CASSYDPSSSSTQYF
- TRBJ1-1 - TRBV7-8 TGTGCCAGCAGCCCCCGTTCCAGGGTTAGGAACACTGAAGCTTTCTTT CASSPRSRVRNTEAFF
- TRBJ1-2 TRBD1 TRBV9 TGTGCCAGCAGCTTAGGGACAGGGGGCGCCTATGGCTACACCTTC CASSLGTGGAYGYTF
- TRBJ1-1 - TRBV7-9 TGTGCCAGCAGCCCTAGCCGTGTGGGAAACACTGAAGCTTTCTTT CASSPSRVGNTEAFF
- TRBJ2-7 - TRBV9 TGTGCCAGCAGCCTACGGGAGACAGGGTACCACGAGCAGTACTTC CASSLRETGYHEQYF
- TRBJ2-5 - TRBV5-5 TGTGCCAGCAGCTTGGTACTGACAGGACAAGAGACCCAGTACTTC CASSLVLTGQETQYF
- TRBJ1-2 - TRBV27 TGTGCCAGCAGCGAACCAGGGTCAAGTGAAGGTTACACCTTC CASSEPGSSEGYTF
- TRBJ2-2 - TRBV29-1 TGCAGCGTTGAACGGGGGGCAGAAGGGGAGCTGTTTTTT CSVERGAEGELFF
- TRBJ1-1 - TRBV30 TGTGCCTGGAGTGTAAACCGGGGATCTAAAGCTTTCTTT CAWSVNRGSKAFF
- TRBJ1-2 - TRBV6-1 TGTGCCAGCAGTGAAGACAGCACTAACTATGGCTACACCTTC CASSEDSTNYGYTF
- TRBJ2-3 - TRBV24-1 TGTGCCACCAGTGGCGGGGCCACAGATACGCAGTATTTT CATSGGATDTQYF
- TRBJ1-1 TRBD1 TRBV5-8 TGTGCCAGCAGCTCGTCCCGGGACAGGGCCTGGAACACTGAAGCTTTCTTT CASSSSRDRAWNTEAFF
- TRBJ1-6 - TRBV6-5 TGTGCCAGCAGTTATGGCAGGGCGAATTCACCCCTCCACTTT CASSYGRANSPLHF
- TRBJ1-3 - TRBV6-6 TGTGCCACAGAGGGGGAGGGCTCTGGAAACACCATATATTTT CATEGEGSGNTIYF
- TRBJ1-2 TRBD1 TRBV27 TGTGCCAGCAGCCCCGACAGGGTGGGAGATGGCTACACCTTC CASSPDRVGDGYTF
- TRBJ1-1 - TRBV4-3 TGCGCCAGCAGCCAAGATCGAAGCGGGAACACTGAAGCTTTCTTT CASSQDRSGNTEAFF
once TRBJ2-5 TRBD2 TRBV6-2/TRBV6-3 TGTGCCAGCAGTTACAGCGCTAGCGGGGGGGGAGAGACCCAGTACTTC CASSYSASGGGETQYF
- TRBJ2-5 - TRBV5-6 TGTGCCAGCAGCCTCTGGACTAGGGGGCAAGAGACCCAGTACTTC CASSLWTRGQETQYF
once TRBJ2-7 - TRBV2 TGTGCCAGCAGTGGACAGACCTACGAGCAGTACTTC CASSGQTYEQYF
- TRBJ2-2 TRBD1 TRBV6-4 TGTGCCAGCCGCGACACGGACAGGGGGCACACCGGGGAGCTGTTTTTT CASRDTDRGHTGELFF
once TRBJ2-1 - TRBV6-4 TGTGCCAGCAGTCAACAGGGGGGGAACAATGAGCAGTTCTTC CASSQQGGNNEQFF
- TRBJ1-4 - TRBV11-2 TGTGCCAGCAGCTTAGATCTCCCCCCGGGAAGGCCCGGTGAAAAACTGTTTTTT CASSLDLPPGRPGEKLFF
few TRBJ2-7 TRBD1 TRBV4-3 TGCGCCAGCAGCCAAGGGAGACAGGGGTTGTACGAGCAGTACTTC CASSQGRQGLYEQYF
- TRBJ2-7 - TRBV5-6 TGTGCCAGCAGTTCCCCCGGGGAGCCCGGGGAGCAGTACTTC CASSSPGEPGEQYF
- TRBJ2-1 TRBD1 TRBV9 TGTGCCAGCAGCTCCCCTGAGACGGACAGGCAGGCCAGTGAGCAGTTCTTC CASSSPETDRQASEQFF
- TRBJ2-5 TRBD1 TRBV5-4 TGTGCCAGCAGCCCCTTGCGGGACAGGGGAGAGACCCAGTACTTC CASSPLRDRGETQYF
- TRBJ2-3 - TRBV2 TGTGCCAGCAGTGGGGCCCGTCCAGATACGCAGTATTTT CASSGARPDTQYF
- TRBJ1-1 TRBD1 TRBV28 TGTGCCAGCAGTTTCACAGGGGGCGCGAGTATCACTGAAGCTTTCTTT CASSFTGGASITEAFF
- TRBJ2-1 TRBD2 TRBV9 TGTGCCAGCAGCGATAGCGGGGGCAACTCCTACAATGAGCAGTTCTTC CASSDSGGNSYNEQFF
once TRBJ1-5 - TRBV12-3/TRBV12-4 TGTGCCAGCAGTTCGGGGGTAAGTAAGCCCCAGCATTTT CASSSGVSKPQHF
- TRBJ1-2 - TRBV9 TGTGCCAGCAGCGCCCTCGGAGGGACCTCGGTAGGAGGCTACACCTTC CASSALGGTSVGGYTF
- TRBJ2-3 TRBD2 TRBV25-1 TGTGCCAGCAGTGAACAAATAGCGGGGGGCACAGATACGCAGTATTTT CASSEQIAGGTDTQYF
- TRBJ2-1 TRBD2 TRBV7-2 TGTGCCAGCAGCATTACTAGCGGGAATGAGCAGTTCTTC CASSITSGNEQFF
- TRBJ1-4 - TRBV27 TGTGCCAGCGGATCAGGACAGTTGTTTGAAAAACTGTTTTTT CASGSGQLFEKLFF
- TRBJ2-1 TRBD1 TRBV7-9 TGTGCCAGCAGCTTAGGGGACAGCAGATACAATGAGCAGTTCTTC CASSLGDSRYNEQFF
- TRBJ2-1 TRBD1 TRBV11-3 TGTGCCAGCAGCTTACAGGGGGATGAGCAGTTCTTC CASSLQGDEQFF
- TRBJ2-7 - TRBV18 TGTGCCAGCTCACCAAGCCCCGTGGTCGAGCAGTACTTC CASSPSPVVEQYF
- TRBJ2-7 - TRBV4-1 TGCGCCAGCAGCCAACTAGATCCCTACGAGCAGTACTTC CASSQLDPYEQYF
- TRBJ2-1 TRBD1 TRBV7-6 TGTGCCAGCAGCCCTGGGACAGGGGGCCATGAGCAGTTCTTC CASSPGTGGHEQFF
- TRBJ1-5 - TRBV4-3 TGCGCCAGCAGCCAAGATTTCGGGGATGTAGGTCAGCCCCAGCATTTT CASSQDFGDVGQPQHF
- TRBJ2-3 - TRBV5-1 TGCGCCAGCGGGGCAGGACTAAACACAGATACGCAGTATTTT CASGAGLNTDTQYF
- TRBJ1-5 - TRBV19 TGTGCCAGTACGCTCAGGGGCGGCAATCAGCCCCAGCATTTT CASTLRGGNQPQHF
- TRBJ1-2 - TRBV4-1 TGCGCCAGCAGCCAAGAACCGACGGGTGGGTATGGCTACACCTTC CASSQEPTGGYGYTF
- TRBJ1-2 TRBD1 TRBV11-3 TGTGCCAGCAGCTACAAGGGGGCTGATGGCTACACCTTC CASSYKGADGYTF
- TRBJ1-6 - TRBV30 TGTGCCTGGAGTACCTTGGGGGGGCGGAATTCACCCCTCCACTTT CAWSTLGGRNSPLHF